This T cell receptor beta chain originates from a study of kidney transplant recipient with SARS-CoV-2 infection. From germline, CDR1 is MNHGY and CDR2 SVAAGI. CDR3 length: 17 amino acids. Trimming cost V 5 bases and J 4 bases, with 23 bases left between them. TCRdb reprocessed the reads via MiXCR and lists one record per CDR3 protein. The sample includes fewer than 250,000 distinct CDR3 sequences, under 30% seen only once; the top ten take more than 6.5%. This clonotype has at least ten counts. The chain carries TRBV6-9 and TRBJ1-2; D ambiguous. Sequencing used a blood sample, obtained at baseline and between days 110 and 120 from a kidney transplant recipient. The sequence was collected from a male patient in his thirties who had COVID-19 and was a kidney transplant recipient. Certain T cells may be donor cells from the graft. The CDR3 region is CASSNCQPYGKTYGYTF. Here the CDR3 DNA reads TGTGCCAGCAGTAACTGTCAGCCTTACGGAAAGACCTATGGCTACACCTTC.